This T cell receptor (beta chain) was sequenced in a study of blood T cell repertoires in COVID-19. Overall study context: The origin of the acute and convalescent COVID-19 samples was the United States, Italy and Spain. PBMCs, B-cell-depleted T cells, or T cells provided the cDNA or gDNA that made up the material.

Study processing details: Amplification of reference gene primers provided the estimated nucleated cell counts. The data were produced by immunoSEQ multiplex PCR, yet TCRdb's version contains in-frame clones alone and is incomplete. That table supplies the V and J calls and clone size; D and trimming were determined from the DNA. The sample lists about 98,000 clones, approximately 89% occurring once. The material sequenced was peripheral blood. The source of this sequence is a man aged 50 or older with acute or convalescent COVID-19.

CDR3 sequence: CASSPRGGEAFF. The CDR3 coding sequence is TGTGCCAGCTCCCCGAGGGGAGGTGAAGCTTTCTTT. The rearrangement joins TRBV6-5 to TRBJ1-1; possibly TRBD1 for D (5 bases). The CDR3 totals 12 residues. Germline V gene lookup returns CDR1 MNHEY and CDR2 SVGAGI. The V and J ends lost 8 bases and 7 bases respectively, with 14 bases between them.